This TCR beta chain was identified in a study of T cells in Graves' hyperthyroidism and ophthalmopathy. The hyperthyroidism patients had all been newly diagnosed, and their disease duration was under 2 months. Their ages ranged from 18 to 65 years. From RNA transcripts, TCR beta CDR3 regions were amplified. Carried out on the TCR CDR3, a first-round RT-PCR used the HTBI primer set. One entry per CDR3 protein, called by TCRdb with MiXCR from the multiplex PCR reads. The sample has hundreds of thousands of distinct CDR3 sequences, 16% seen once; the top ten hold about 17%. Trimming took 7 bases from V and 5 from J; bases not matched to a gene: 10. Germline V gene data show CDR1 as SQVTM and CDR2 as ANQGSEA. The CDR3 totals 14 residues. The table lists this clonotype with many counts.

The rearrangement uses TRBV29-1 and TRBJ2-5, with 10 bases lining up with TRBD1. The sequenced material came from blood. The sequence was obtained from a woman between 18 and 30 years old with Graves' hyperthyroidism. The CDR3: CSALPRDRGETQYF. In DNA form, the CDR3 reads TGCAGCGCTCTCCCCCGGGACAGGGGTGAGACCCAGTACTTC. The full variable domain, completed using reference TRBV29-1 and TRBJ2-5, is SAVISQKPSRDICQRGTSLTIQCQVDSQVTMMFWYRQQPGQSLTLIATANQGSEATYESGFVIDKFPISRPNLTFSTLTVSNMSPEDSSIYLCSALPRDRGETQYFGPGTRLLVL.